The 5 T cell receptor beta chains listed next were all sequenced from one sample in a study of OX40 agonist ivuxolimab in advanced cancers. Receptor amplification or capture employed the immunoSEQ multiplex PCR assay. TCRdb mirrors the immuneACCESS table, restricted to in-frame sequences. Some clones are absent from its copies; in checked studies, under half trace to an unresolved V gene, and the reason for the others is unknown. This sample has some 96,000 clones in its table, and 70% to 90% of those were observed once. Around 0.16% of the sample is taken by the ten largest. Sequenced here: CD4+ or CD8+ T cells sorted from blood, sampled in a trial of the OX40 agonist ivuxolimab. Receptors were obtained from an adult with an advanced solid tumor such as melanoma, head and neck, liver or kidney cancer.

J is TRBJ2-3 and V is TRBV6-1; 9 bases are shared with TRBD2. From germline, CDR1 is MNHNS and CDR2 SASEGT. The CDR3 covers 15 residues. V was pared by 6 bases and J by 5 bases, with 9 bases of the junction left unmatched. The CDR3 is CASSTAGGGGDTQYF. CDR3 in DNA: TGTGCCAGCAGCACAGCGGGGGGTGGTGGAGATACGCAGTATTTT.

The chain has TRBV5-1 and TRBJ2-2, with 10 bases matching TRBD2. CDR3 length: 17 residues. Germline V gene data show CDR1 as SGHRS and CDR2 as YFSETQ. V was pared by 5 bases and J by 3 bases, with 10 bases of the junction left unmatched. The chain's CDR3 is CASRRLAGAVDTGELFF. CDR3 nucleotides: TGCGCCAGCAGACGGCTAGCGGGAGCTGTAGACACCGGGGAGCTGTTTTTT.

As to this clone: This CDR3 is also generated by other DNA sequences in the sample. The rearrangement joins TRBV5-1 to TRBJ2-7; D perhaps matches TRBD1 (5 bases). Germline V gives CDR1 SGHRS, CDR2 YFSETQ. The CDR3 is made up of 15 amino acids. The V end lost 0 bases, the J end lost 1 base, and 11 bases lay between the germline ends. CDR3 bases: TGCGCCAGCAGCTTGGGGCAGGGATTTTCCTACGAGCAGTACTTC. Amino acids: CASSLGQGFSYEQYF.

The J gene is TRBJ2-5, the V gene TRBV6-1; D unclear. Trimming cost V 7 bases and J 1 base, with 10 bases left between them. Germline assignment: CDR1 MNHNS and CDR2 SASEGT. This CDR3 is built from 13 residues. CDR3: CASNFLTQETQYF. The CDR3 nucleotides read TGTGCCAGCAACTTTTTAACCCAAGAGACCCAGTACTTC.

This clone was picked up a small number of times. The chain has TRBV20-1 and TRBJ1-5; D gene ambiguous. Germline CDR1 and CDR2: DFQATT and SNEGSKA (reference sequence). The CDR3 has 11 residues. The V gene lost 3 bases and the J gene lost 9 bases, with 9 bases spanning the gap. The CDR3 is CSASSGGPQHF. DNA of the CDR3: TGCAGTGCTAGTTCGGGCGGGCCCCAGCATTTT.